A single sample gave rise to the 4 T cell receptor beta chains below, sequenced in a study of blood T cell repertoires in COVID-19 (dated by TCRdb to the early 2020s). The protocol used for the library was the immunoSEQ multiplex PCR assay. Here the immuneACCESS table is served through TCRdb, limited to in-frame sequences with V and J called. Missing clones are a known gap in these copies; in checked studies unresolved V genes cover under half, and the rest lacks a known reason. The sample profile shows approximately 110,000 clones; roughly 75% of them were found once. Roughly 4.7% of the sample rests with the top ten. Sequencing was performed on peripheral blood. The receptors come from a human donor in a cohort sampled during active or convalescent COVID-19.

The chain employs TRBV5-1 and TRBJ1-1, with TRBD1 identical over 8 bases. This CDR3 has 20 amino acids. V lost 0 bases to trimming and J lost 0 bases; unmatched junction nucleotides: 16. Germline V gives CDR1 SGHRS, CDR2 YFSETQ. CDR3 nucleotide sequence: TGCGCCAGCAGCTTGGCAGCAGGGGGCGTTACTCATGGGTTGAACACTGAAGCTTTCTTT. It is translated as CASSLAAGGVTHGLNTEAFF.

This clone came up once. The V and J genes are TRBV19 and TRBJ2-3, with D hard to call. Trimming shortened V by 5 bases and J by 4 bases, and 4 bases separated the two germline ends. This CDR3 has 11 amino acids. Germline V lookup: CDR1 LNHDA, CDR2 SQIVND (reference sequence). The CDR3: CASSPADTQYF. The CDR3 coding sequence is TGTGCCAGTAGTCCTGCAGATACGCAGTATTTT. Based on the CDR3 plus reference TRBV19 and TRBJ2-3, the full variable domain is DGGITQSPKYLFRKEGQNVTLSCEQNLNHDAMYWYRQDPGQGLRLIYYSQIVNDFQKGDIAEGYSVSREKKESFPLTVTSAQKNPTAFYLCASSPADTQYFGPGTRLTVL.

V and J are TRBV11-2 and TRBJ1-4; 7 bases match TRBD1. CDR1 SGHAT and CDR2 FQNNGV come from the germline V gene. The CDR3 is 13 amino acids. V trimming: 6 bases; J trimming: 10 bases; junction bases outside the gene matches: 8. The CDR3 DNA is TGTGCCAGCAGACCAATACAGGGGAGAAAACTGTTTTTT. Amino acids: CASRPIQGRKLFF.

The chain is built from TRBV6-1 and TRBJ1-2; 8 bases match TRBD1. The ends lost 3 bases at V and 3 bases at J; junction bases unmatched: 3. Germline V gene data show CDR1 as MNHNS and CDR2 as SASEGT. The CDR3 consists of 14 residues. The CDR3 spells CASSDPGQDYGYTF. The DNA for the CDR3 is TGTGCCAGCAGTGACCCGGGACAGGACTATGGCTACACCTTC.